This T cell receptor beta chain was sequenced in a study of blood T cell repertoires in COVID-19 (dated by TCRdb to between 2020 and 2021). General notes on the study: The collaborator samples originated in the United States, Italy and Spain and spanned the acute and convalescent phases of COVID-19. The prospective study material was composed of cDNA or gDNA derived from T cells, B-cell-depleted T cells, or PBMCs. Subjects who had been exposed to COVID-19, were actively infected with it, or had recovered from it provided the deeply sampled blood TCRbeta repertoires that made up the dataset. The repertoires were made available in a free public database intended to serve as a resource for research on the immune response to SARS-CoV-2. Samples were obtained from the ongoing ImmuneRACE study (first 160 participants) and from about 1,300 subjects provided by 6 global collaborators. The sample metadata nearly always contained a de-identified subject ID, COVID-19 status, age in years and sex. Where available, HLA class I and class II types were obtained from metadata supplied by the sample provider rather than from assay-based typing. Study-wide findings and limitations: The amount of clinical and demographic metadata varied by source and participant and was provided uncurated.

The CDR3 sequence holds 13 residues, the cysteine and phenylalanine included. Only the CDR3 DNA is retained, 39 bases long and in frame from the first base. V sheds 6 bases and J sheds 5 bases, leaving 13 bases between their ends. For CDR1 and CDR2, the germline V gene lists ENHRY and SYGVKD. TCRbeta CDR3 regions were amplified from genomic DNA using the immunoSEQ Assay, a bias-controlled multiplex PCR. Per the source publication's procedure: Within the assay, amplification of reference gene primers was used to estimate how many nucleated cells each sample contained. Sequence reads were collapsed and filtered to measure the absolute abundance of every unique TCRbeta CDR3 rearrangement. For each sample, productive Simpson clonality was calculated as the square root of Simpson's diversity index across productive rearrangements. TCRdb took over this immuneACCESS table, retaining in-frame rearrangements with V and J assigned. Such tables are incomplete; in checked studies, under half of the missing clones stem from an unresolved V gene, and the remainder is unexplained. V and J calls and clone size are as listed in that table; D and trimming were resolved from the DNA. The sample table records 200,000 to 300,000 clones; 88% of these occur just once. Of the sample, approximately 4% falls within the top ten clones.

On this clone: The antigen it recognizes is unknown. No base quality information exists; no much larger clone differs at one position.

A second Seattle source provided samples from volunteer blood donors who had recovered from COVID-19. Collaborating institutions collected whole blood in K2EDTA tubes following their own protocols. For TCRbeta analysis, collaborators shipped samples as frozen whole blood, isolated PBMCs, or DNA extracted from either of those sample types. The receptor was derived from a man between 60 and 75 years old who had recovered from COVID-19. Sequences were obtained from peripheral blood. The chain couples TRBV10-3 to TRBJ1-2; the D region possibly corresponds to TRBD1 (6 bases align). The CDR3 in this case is CAIRPGQVYGYTF. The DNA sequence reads TGTGCCATCAGGCCGGGACAAGTTTATGGCTACACCTTC.